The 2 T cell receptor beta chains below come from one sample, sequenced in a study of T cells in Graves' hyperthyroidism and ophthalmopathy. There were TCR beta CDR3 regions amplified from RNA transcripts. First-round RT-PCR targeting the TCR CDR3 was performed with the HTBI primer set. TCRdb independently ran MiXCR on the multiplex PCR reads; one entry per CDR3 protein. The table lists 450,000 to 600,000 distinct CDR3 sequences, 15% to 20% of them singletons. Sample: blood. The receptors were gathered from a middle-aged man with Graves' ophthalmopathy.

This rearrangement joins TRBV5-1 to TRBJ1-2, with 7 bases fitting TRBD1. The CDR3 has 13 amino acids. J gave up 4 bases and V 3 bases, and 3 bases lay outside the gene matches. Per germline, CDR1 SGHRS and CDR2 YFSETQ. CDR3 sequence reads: CASSWDSSYGYTF. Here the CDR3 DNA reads TGCGCCAGCAGCTGGGACAGCTCCTATGGCTACACCTTC.

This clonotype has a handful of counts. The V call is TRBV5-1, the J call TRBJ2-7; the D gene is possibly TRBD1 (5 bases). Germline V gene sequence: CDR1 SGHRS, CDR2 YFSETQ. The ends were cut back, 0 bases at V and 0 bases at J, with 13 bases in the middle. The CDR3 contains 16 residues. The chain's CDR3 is CASSLGPGHHSYEQYF. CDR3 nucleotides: TGCGCCAGCAGCTTGGGTCCAGGGCACCACTCCTACGAGCAGTACTTC.